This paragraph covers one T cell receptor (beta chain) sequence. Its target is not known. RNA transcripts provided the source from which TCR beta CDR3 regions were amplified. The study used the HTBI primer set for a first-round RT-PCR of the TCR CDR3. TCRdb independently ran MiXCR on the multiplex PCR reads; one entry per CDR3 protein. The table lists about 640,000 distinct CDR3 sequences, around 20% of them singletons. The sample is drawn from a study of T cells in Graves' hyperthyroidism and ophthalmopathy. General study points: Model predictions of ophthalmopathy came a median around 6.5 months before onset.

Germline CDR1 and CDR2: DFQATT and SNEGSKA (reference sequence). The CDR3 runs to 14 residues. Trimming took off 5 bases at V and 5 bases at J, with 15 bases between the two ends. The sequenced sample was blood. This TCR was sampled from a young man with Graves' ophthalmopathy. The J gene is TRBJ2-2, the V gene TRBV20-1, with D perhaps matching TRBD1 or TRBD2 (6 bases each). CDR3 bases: TGCAGTGCTGGAGGGGGGCGAGGTACCGGGGAGCTGTTTTTT. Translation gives CSAGGGRGTGELFF.